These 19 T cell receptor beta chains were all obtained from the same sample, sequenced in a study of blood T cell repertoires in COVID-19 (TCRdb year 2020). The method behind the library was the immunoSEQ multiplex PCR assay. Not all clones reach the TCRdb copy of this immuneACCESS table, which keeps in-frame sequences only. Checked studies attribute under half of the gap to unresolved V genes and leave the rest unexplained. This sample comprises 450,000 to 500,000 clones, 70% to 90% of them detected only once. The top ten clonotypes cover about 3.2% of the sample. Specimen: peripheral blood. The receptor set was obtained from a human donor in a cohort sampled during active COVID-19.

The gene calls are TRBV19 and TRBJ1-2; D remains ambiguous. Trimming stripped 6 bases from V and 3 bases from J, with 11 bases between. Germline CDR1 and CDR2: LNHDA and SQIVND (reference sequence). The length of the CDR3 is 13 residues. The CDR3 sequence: CASSPGHYYGYTF. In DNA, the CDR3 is TGTGCCAGTAGCCCTGGCCATTACTATGGCTACACCTTC. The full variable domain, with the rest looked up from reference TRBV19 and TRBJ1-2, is DGGITQSPKYLFRKEGQNVTLSCEQNLNHDAMYWYRQDPGQGLRLIYYSQIVNDFQKGDIAEGYSVSREKKESFPLTVTSAQKNPTAFYLCASSPGHYYGYTFGSGTRLTVV.

The CDR3 sequence: CASSTDRPSTDTQYF. CDR3 coding DNA: TGTGCCAGTAGTACCGACAGGCCTAGCACAGATACGCAGTATTTT. This sequence joins TRBV19 and TRBJ2-3; a possible D gene is TRBD1 (6 bases). Trimming removed 4 bases from V and 0 bases from J, with 11 bases in between. The CDR3 has 15 residues. Per germline, CDR1 LNHDA and CDR2 SQIVND (reference sequence).

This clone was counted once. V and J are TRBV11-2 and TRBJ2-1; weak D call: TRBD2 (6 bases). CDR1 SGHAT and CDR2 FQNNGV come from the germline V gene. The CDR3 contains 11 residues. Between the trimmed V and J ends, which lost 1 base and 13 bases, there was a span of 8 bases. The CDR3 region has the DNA TGTGCCAGCAGCTTAGGACTAGGTCAGTTCTTC. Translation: CASSLGLGQFF.

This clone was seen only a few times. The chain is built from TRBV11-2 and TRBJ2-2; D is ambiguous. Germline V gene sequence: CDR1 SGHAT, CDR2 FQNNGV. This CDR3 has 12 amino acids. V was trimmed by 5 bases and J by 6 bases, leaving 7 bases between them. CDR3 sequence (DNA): TGTGCCAGCAGCCCTCTTGCCGGGGAGCTGTTTTTT. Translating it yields CASSPLAGELFF.

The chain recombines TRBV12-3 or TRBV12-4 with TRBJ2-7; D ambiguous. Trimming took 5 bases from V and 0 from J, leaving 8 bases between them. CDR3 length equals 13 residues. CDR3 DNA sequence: TGTGCCAGCAGTCCCCTAGACTCCTACGAGCAGTACTTC. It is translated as CASSPLDSYEQYF.

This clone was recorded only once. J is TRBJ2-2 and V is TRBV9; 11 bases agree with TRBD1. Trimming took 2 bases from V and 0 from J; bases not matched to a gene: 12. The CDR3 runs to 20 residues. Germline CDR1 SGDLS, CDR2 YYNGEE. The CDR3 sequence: CASSVGGLGTGGTNTGELFF. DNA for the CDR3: TGTGCCAGCAGCGTCGGCGGCCTCGGGACAGGGGGTACGAACACCGGGGAGCTGTTTTTT.

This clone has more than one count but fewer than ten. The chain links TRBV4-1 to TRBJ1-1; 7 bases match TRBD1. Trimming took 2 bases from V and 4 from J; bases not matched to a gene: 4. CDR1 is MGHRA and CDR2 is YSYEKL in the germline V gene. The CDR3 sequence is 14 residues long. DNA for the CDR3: TGCGCCAGCAGCCAACTTCAGGGGGTCACTGAAGCTTTCTTT. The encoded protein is CASSQLQGVTEAFF.

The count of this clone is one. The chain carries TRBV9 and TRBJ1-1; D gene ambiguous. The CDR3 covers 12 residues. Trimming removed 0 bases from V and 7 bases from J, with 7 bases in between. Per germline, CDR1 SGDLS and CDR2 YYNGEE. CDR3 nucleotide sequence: TGTGCCAGCAGCGTAGCTTTCGGTGAAGCTTTCTTT. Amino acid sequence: CASSVAFGEAFF. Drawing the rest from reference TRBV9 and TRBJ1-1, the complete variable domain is DSGVTQTPKHLITATGQRVTLRCSPRSGDLSVYWYQQSLDQGLQFLIQYYNGEERAKGNILERFSAQQFPDLHSELNLSSLELGDSALYFCASSVAFGEAFFGQGTRLTVV.

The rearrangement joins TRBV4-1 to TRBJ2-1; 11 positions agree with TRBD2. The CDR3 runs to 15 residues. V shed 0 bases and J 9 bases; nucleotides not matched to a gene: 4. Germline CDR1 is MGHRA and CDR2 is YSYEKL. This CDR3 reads CASSQDSSGRGEQFF. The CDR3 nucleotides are TGCGCCAGCAGCCAAGATAGTAGCGGGAGGGGTGAGCAGTTCTTC.

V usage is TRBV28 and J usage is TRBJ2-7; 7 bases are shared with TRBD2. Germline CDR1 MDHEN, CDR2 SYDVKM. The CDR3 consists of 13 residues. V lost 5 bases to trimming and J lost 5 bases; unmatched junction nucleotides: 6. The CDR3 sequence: CASSTSAPDEQYF. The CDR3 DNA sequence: TGTGCCAGCAGTACTAGCGCGCCGGACGAGCAGTACTTC.

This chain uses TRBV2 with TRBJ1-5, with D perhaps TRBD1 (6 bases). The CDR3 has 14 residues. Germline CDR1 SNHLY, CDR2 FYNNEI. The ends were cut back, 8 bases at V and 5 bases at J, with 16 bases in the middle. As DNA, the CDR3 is TGTGCCAGCCAACTCCGGGACACATATCAGCCCCAGCATTTT. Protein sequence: CASQLRDTYQPQHF.

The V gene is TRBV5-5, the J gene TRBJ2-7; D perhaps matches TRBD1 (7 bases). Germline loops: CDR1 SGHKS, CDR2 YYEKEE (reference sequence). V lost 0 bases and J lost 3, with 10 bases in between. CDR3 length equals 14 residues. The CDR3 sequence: CASSLDQGGYEQYF. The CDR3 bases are TGTGCCAGCAGCTTGGATCAGGGGGGCTACGAGCAGTACTTC.

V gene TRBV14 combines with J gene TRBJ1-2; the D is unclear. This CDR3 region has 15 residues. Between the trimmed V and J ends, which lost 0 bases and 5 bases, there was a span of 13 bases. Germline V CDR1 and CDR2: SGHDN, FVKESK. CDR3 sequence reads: CASSQDLGWRYGYTF. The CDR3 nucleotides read TGTGCCAGCAGCCAAGATCTGGGGTGGAGGTATGGCTACACCTTC.

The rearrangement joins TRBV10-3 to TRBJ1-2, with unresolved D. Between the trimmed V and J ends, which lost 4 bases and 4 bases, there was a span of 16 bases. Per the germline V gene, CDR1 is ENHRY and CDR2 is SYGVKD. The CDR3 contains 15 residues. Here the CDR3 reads CAISVTPSAGYGYTF. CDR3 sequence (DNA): TGTGCCATCAGTGTAACGCCGAGTGCTGGCTATGGCTACACCTTC.

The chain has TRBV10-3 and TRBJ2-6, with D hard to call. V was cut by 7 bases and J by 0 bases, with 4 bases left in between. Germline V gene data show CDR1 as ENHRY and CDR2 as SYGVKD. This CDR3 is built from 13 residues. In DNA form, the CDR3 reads TGTGCCATCAATCGCTCTGGGGCCAACGTCCTGACTTTC. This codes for CAINRSGANVLTF.

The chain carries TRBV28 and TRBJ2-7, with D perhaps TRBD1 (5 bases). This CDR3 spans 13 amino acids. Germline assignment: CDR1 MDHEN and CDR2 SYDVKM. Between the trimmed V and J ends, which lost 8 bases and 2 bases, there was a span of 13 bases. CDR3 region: CASEETATYEQYF. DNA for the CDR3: TGTGCCAGCGAAGAGACAGCGACCTACGAGCAGTACTTC.

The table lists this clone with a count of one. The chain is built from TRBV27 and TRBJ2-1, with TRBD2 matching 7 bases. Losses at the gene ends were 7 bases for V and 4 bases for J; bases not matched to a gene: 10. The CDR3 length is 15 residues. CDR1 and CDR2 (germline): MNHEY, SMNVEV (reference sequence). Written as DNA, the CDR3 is TGTGCCAGCACTGATCGCGGGAGACCGTACAATGAGCAGTTCTTC. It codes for CASTDRGRPYNEQFF.

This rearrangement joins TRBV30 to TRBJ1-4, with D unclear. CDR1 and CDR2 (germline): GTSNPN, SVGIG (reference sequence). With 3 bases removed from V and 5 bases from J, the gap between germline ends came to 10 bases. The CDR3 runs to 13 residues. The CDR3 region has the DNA TGTGCCTGGAGCGGTCCGTTAAATGAAAAACTGTTTTTT. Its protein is CAWSGPLNEKLFF. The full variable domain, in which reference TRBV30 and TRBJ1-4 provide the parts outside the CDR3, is SQTIHQWPATLVQPVGSPLSLECTVEGTSNPNLYWYRQAAGRGLQLLFYSVGIGQISSEVPQNLSASRPQDRQFILSSKKLLLSDSGFYLCAWSGPLNEKLFFGSGTQLSVL.

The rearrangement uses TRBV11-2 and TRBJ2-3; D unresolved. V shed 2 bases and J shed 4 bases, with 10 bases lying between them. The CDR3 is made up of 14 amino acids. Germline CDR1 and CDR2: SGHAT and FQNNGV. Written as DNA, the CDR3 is TGTGCCAGCAGCTTACCCACCGAGGCAGATACGCAGTATTTT. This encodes CASSLPTEADTQYF.